This entry lists 15 T cell receptor beta chains sequenced from one sample in a study of spatial heterogeneity in lung cancer. Using its own MiXCR run on the 5' RACE reads, TCRdb lists one record per CDR3 protein. Here the sample spans roughly 26,000 distinct CDR3 sequences, roughly 6% being singletons. Time point in this sample: blood at routine non-recurrence follow-up after resection. Extraction of whole RNA from tumor, nontumor lung or frozen PBMC preceded unsorted sequencing. This specimen was PBMCs, taken at follow-up. The receptors shown here come from a male donor with early-stage non-small cell lung cancer.

Ten or more counts support this clonotype. The chain couples TRBV15 to TRBJ2-5, with 9 bases matching TRBD1. The V segment lost 4 bases and the J segment 2 bases; nucleotides outside the gene matches: 2. Looked up from germline, CDR1 is LNHNV and CDR2 is YYDKDF (reference sequence). CDR3 size: 14 residues. The CDR3 loop reads CATSKDRGQETQYF. The CDR3 bases are TGTGCCACCAGCAAAGACAGGGGGCAAGAGACCCAGTACTTC.

In its sample, this clonotype was seen many times. The rearrangement uses TRBV27 and TRBJ2-3; 7 positions agree with TRBD2. The germline V gene encodes CDR1 MNHEY and CDR2 SMNVEV (reference sequence). Germline trimming cut 2 bases from V and 4 bases from J; bases unmatched to any gene: 6. The CDR3 consists of 15 residues. Here the CDR3 DNA reads TGTGCCAGCAGTTTACAGCGGGGACGTCCAGATACGCAGTATTTT. Its translation: CASSLQRGRPDTQYF.

This clonotype was found a few times. Relative to the germline gene, one junction end is altered; a read error may explain this. This chain connects TRBV11-1 to TRBJ2-1, with 11 bases identical to TRBD2. CDR3 length: 15 residues. The germline V gene has CDR1 SGHAT and CDR2 FQDESV (reference sequence). The CDR3 nucleotides are TGTGCCAGCAGCCTAGCGGGGGGTCCGACTTACTTGCAGTTCTTC. This encodes CASSLAGGPTYLQFF.

This clonotype was counted many times. The CDR3 DNA sequence: TGTGCCAGCAGTTTTGACAGAAGAGGCGAAGCTTTCTTT. Its translation: CASSFDRRGEAFF. This chain joins TRBV2 and TRBJ1-1; tentative D call: TRBD1 (5 bases). The CDR3 consists of 13 residues. With 5 bases removed from V and 8 bases from J, the gap between germline ends came to 15 bases. Germline V gene lookup returns CDR1 SNHLY and CDR2 FYNNEI.

The CDR3 region has the DNA TGTGCCAGCAGTTACCCGACAGGGGGCGGTTCCTACGAGCAGTACTTC. Its translation: CASSYPTGGGSYEQYF. The J gene is TRBJ2-7, the V gene TRBV6-2 or TRBV6-3; 10 nucleotides agree with TRBD1. The CDR3 has 16 residues. The germline gives CDR1 MNHEY, CDR2 SVGEGT. Trimming at V came to 2 bases and at J to 1 base, leaving 5 bases not matched to a gene.

This clonotype came up many times. The chain is built from TRBV27 and TRBJ2-1; 9 nucleotides line up with TRBD1. CDR1 is MNHEY and CDR2 is SMNVEV in the germline V gene (reference sequence). V was clipped by 6 bases and J by 2 bases; unmatched bases: 5. CDR3 length: 15 residues. CDR3: CASRARQGAYNEQFF. The CDR3 DNA reads TGTGCCAGCAGGGCTAGACAGGGGGCCTACAATGAGCAGTTCTTC.

V gene TRBV6-2 or TRBV6-3 combines with J gene TRBJ2-5, with TRBD2 as a possible D gene (5 bases). V was trimmed by 6 bases and J by 8 bases, leaving 13 bases between them. Germline CDR1 and CDR2: MNHEY and SVGEGT. The CDR3 sequence is 12 residues long. CDR3 protein: CASSDAGKTQYF. CDR3 nucleotides: TGTGCCAGCAGCGACGCCGGGAAAACCCAGTACTTC.

The V call is TRBV7-2, the J call TRBJ1-1; a weak D match, TRBD1 (5 bases). In germline, CDR1 is SGHTA, CDR2 FQGNSA. V was clipped by 4 bases and J by 1 base, with 10 bases between them. This CDR3 has 14 amino acids. CDR3 DNA: TGTGCCAGCAGCTGGGGACGGCAGAACACTGAAGCTTTCTTT. This translates into CASSWGRQNTEAFF.

This clonotype has ten or more counts. The genes are TRBV2 and TRBJ2-3; D perhaps matches TRBD1 (6 bases). The CDR3 contains 13 residues. The germline V and J ends were trimmed by 5 bases and 1 base, with 7 bases remaining between them. The germline CDR1 and CDR2 sequences are SNHLY and FYNNEI. The DNA for the CDR3 is TGTGCCAGCAGTAGGACAGGCACAGATACGCAGTATTTT. Protein sequence: CASSRTGTDTQYF.

In this sample, this clonotype turned up many times. The chain links TRBV29-1 to TRBJ1-2; no reliable D call. Trimming took 0 bases from V and 4 from J, leaving 15 bases between them. This CDR3 has 15 residues. Germline CDR1 reads SQVTM; CDR2 reads ANQGSEA. CDR3 nucleotides: TGCAGCGTTGAAGACCAACGTGGATTTGGCTATGGCTACACCTTC. Translating gives CSVEDQRGFGYGYTF.

This clonotype was seen ten or more times. The V and J genes are TRBV4-2 and TRBJ1-2, with D unresolved. CDR1 is LGHNA, CDR2 YNFKEQ, per germline. Trimming removed 6 bases from V and 5 bases from J, with 16 bases in between. This CDR3 is 14 amino acids long. The chain's CDR3 is CASRFSGLKYGYTF. Written as DNA, the CDR3 is TGTGCCAGCAGATTCAGCGGACTGAAATATGGCTACACCTTC.

This clonotype was detected many times. The chain links TRBV3-1 to TRBJ2-4, with D unclear. Trimming took off 4 bases at V and 8 bases at J, with 6 bases between the two ends. The CDR3 runs 11 residues. Germline CDR1 is LGHDT and CDR2 is YNNKEL (reference sequence). CDR3 residues: CASSLYYIQYF. CDR3 sequence (DNA): TGTGCCAGCAGCCTGTACTACATTCAGTACTTC. The variable domain in full, completed from reference TRBV3-1 and TRBJ2-4, reads DTAVSQTPKYLVTQMGNDKSIKCEQNLGHDTMYWYKQDSKKFLKIMFSYNNKELIINETVPNRFSPKSPDKAHLNLHINSLELGDSAVYFCASSLYYIQYFGAGTRLSVL.

This clonotype was seen ten or more times. The CDR3 sequence: CASRYREIGNQPQHF. CDR3 DNA sequence: TGTGCCAGCAGATACAGGGAAATCGGCAATCAGCCCCAGCATTTT. The gene calls are TRBV12-3 or TRBV12-4 and TRBJ1-5; D possibly corresponds to TRBD1 (6 bases). V lost 6 bases, J lost 2 bases, and 14 bases lay in between. The CDR3 contains 15 residues.

This chain links TRBV29-1 with TRBJ1-2; D call uncertain. This CDR3 is built from 15 residues. The V and J ends lost 0 bases and 1 base respectively, with 12 bases between them. Germline lookup yields CDR1 SQVTM and CDR2 ANQGSEA. Written as DNA, the CDR3 is TGCAGCGTTGAAGATGTGCAATCCGATAACTATGGCTACACCTTC. Translating gives CSVEDVQSDNYGYTF. The whole variable domain, remainder taken from reference TRBV29-1 and TRBJ1-2, is SAVISQKPSRDICQRGTSLTIQCQVDSQVTMMFWYRQQPGQSLTLIATANQGSEATYESGFVIDKFPISRPNLTFSTLTVSNMSPEDSSIYLCSVEDVQSDNYGYTFGSGTRLTVV.

This clonotype has a handful of counts. The CDR3 sequence: CASSAPGQGGTEAFF. For the CDR3, the DNA is TGTGCCAGCAGTGCCCCGGGACAGGGTGGGACTGAAGCTTTCTTT. This chain joins TRBV6-1 and TRBJ1-1; TRBD1 agrees at 9 bases. Germline V gives CDR1 MNHNS, CDR2 SASEGT. Trimming removed 4 bases from V and 5 bases from J; junction bases left unmatched: 8. This CDR3 contains 15 residues.